These 21 T cell receptor beta chains were all obtained from the same sample, sequenced in a study of T-cell memory formation after mild COVID-19. TCRdb reprocessed the 5' RACE reads via MiXCR and lists one record per CDR3 protein. The sample holds fewer than 250,000 distinct CDR3 sequences; 10% to 13% are singletons and the top ten take roughly 3.2%. The sequenced sample was PBMCs or a T cell subset sorted from them (not recorded which). The receptors originated from a man between 18 and 35 years old who had mild COVID-19 (a few samples of this study predate the infection). Cell type and time point are not known.

V and J are TRBV5-4 and TRBJ2-5; TRBD2 agrees at 8 bases. The CDR3 sequence is 15 residues long. Germline trimming cut 0 bases from V and 5 bases from J; bases unmatched to any gene: 6. The V gene's germline CDR1 is SGHNT and CDR2 YYREEE (reference sequence). The CDR3 DNA reads as TGTGCCAGCAGCTTGGTTGCGGGGGGAGGGGAGACCCAGTACTTC. This gives the protein CASSLVAGGGETQYF.

This clonotype showed up just a few times. This sequence joins TRBV5-1 and TRBJ1-6; no firm D call. The V gene's germline CDR1 is SGHRS and CDR2 YFSETQ. The CDR3 is 16 residues long. Trimming left V 0 bases short and J 10 bases short, with 17 bases between. The chain's CDR3 is CASSLAGRVFGSPLHF. The CDR3 DNA reads as TGCGCCAGCAGCTTGGCCGGAAGGGTCTTTGGATCACCCCTCCACTTT. The variable domain in full, with the rest retrieved from reference TRBV5-1 and TRBJ1-6, is KAGVTQTPRYLIKTRGQQVTLSCSPISGHRSVSWYQQTPGQGLQFLFEYFSETQRNKGNFPGRFSGRQFSNSRSEMNVSTLELGDSALYLCASSLAGRVFGSPLHFGNGTRLTVT.

This clonotype came up a few times. The chain employs TRBV6-2 or TRBV6-3 and TRBJ1-1; a possible D gene is TRBD1 (5 bases). The CDR3 contains 17 residues. Germline CDR1 and CDR2: MNHEY and SVGEGT. With 7 bases removed from V and 1 base from J, the gap between germline ends came to 22 bases. CDR3 protein: CASISRGYQGENTEAFF. The CDR3, as DNA: TGTGCCAGCATCTCACGAGGCTATCAAGGGGAGAACACTGAAGCTTTCTTT.

The chain recombines TRBV27 with TRBJ2-6, with 9 positions matching TRBD1. CDR3 size: 19 residues. Germline V lookup: CDR1 MNHEY, CDR2 SMNVEV (reference sequence). Losses at the gene ends were 5 bases for V and 2 bases for J; bases not matched to a gene: 13. This CDR3 reads CASSPGTGRRRTGANVLTF. Written as DNA, the CDR3 is TGTGCCAGCAGTCCCGGGACAGGGCGGAGGAGAACTGGGGCCAACGTCCTGACTTTC.

This clonotype was counted between two and nine times. The chain joins TRBV20-1 to TRBJ1-1; 9 bases agree with TRBD1. V was pared by 6 bases and J by 3 bases, with 5 bases of the junction left unmatched. Germline CDR1 reads DFQATT; CDR2 reads SNEGSKA (reference sequence). CDR3 length: 13 residues. The CDR3 DNA sequence: TGCAGTGCCAAACAGGGGGCTTACACTGAAGCTTTCTTT. Translation: CSAKQGAYTEAFF.

This clonotype was seen many times. The chain recombines TRBV24-1 with TRBJ2-3; 12 bases are a match to TRBD2. J lost 2 bases, V lost 3 bases, and 5 bases had no gene match. The CDR3 is 17 residues long. Germline-derived CDR1 and CDR2 are KGHDR and SFDVKD. The CDR3 DNA is TGTGCCACCAGTGATCAAGGACTAGCGGGGTTCACAGATACGCAGTATTTT. Amino acid sequence: CATSDQGLAGFTDTQYF.

The rearrangement links TRBV6-2 or TRBV6-3 to TRBJ1-1; TRBD1 aligns across 8 bases. This CDR3 is built from 13 residues. Looked up from germline, CDR1 is MNHEY and CDR2 is SVGEGT. Trimming cost V 4 bases and J 7 bases; bases outside gene matches: 5. CDR3 protein: CASSSRDRSEAFF. DNA for the CDR3: TGTGCCAGCAGTTCTCGGGACAGGAGTGAAGCTTTCTTT.

The chain has TRBV15 and TRBJ2-4; 11 bases fit TRBD2. V shed 8 bases and J 4 bases; nucleotides not matched to a gene: 10. From germline, CDR1 is LNHNV and CDR2 YYDKDF (reference sequence). The CDR3 runs to 16 residues. For the CDR3, the DNA is TGTGCCACCCGACTTCTCCCTAGCGGGGGGAAAAACATTCAGTACTTC. Amino acids: CATRLLPSGGKNIQYF.

The chain recombines TRBV7-3 with TRBJ1-4, with D uncertain. Trimming pared 1 base from V and 8 bases from J, leaving 14 bases between. CDR1 is SGHTA and CDR2 is FQGTGA in the germline V gene. This CDR3 spans 15 amino acids. For the CDR3, the DNA is TGTGCCAGCAGCTTAATTAGCTGGGTTAGGGAAAAACTGTTTTTT. Translating gives CASSLISWVREKLFF. The whole variable domain, remainder taken from reference TRBV7-3 and TRBJ1-4, is GAGVSQTPSNKVTEKGKYVELRCDPISGHTALYWYRQSLGQGPEFLIYFQGTGAADDSGLPNDRFFAVRPEGSVSTLKIQRTERGDSAVYLCASSLISWVREKLFFGSGTQLSVL.

This clonotype was recorded many times. The CDR3 protein is CASSLARGKGGYTF. For the CDR3, the DNA is TGTGCCAGCAGTTTAGCCCGGGGAAAGGGTGGCTACACCTTC. The chain links TRBV12-3 or TRBV12-4 to TRBJ1-2; D not resolved. The CDR3 contains 14 residues. Trimming left V 0 bases short and J 7 bases short, with 12 bases between.

The V call is TRBV4-1, the J call TRBJ1-6; TRBD1 aligns across 8 bases. V dropped 2 bases and J dropped 0; count of bases not matched to a gene: 9. CDR1 and CDR2 (germline): MGHRA, YSYEKL. CDR3 size: 19 residues. DNA of the CDR3: TGCGCCAGCAGCCAAACCCCCGGACAGGGAAGCTCCTATAATTCACCCCTCCACTTT. Translated, it gives CASSQTPGQGSSYNSPLHF.

The rearrangement uses TRBV29-1 and TRBJ2-4, with D possibly called TRBD1 or TRBD2 (5 bases each). Germline-derived CDR1 and CDR2 are SQVTM and ANQGSEA. CDR3 length: 13 amino acids. Trimming took 6 bases from V and 0 from J, leaving 9 bases between them. CDR3 residues: CSVGDRAKNIQYF. In DNA, the CDR3 is TGCAGCGTGGGGGATCGAGCCAAAAACATTCAGTACTTC. The complete variable domain, with remaining parts taken from reference TRBV29-1 and TRBJ2-4, reads SAVISQKPSRDICQRGTSLTIQCQVDSQVTMMFWYRQQPGQSLTLIATANQGSEATYESGFVIDKFPISRPNLTFSTLTVSNMSPEDSSIYLCSVGDRAKNIQYFGAGTRLSVL.

This clonotype has just a few counts. The chain has TRBV7-8 and TRBJ2-7, with 8 nucleotides matching TRBD1. With 5 bases clipped from V and 2 bases from J, the junction kept 5 bases outside the gene matches. CDR1 is SGHVS and CDR2 is FQNEAQ in the germline V gene. The CDR3 sequence is 14 residues long. The CDR3, as DNA: TGTGCCAGCAGCGTCGGACAGGGTGCCTACGAGCAGTACTTC. Translating it yields CASSVGQGAYEQYF.

The chain couples TRBV29-1 to TRBJ1-4; tentative D call: TRBD1 (5 bases). The CDR3 extends over 14 amino acids. Trimming stripped 1 base from V and 8 bases from J, with 14 bases between. CDR1 is SQVTM, CDR2 ANQGSEA, per germline. CDR3 residues: CSVEAGREGEKLFF. The CDR3 DNA sequence: TGCAGCGTTGAAGCAGGCAGGGAAGGAGAAAAACTGTTTTTT.

This clonotype appeared a few times. The V gene is TRBV7-2, the J gene TRBJ2-1, with 9 bases lining up with TRBD2. The V and J ends lost 5 bases and 8 bases, in that order; junction bases with no gene match: 7. Germline V gives CDR1 SGHTA, CDR2 FQGNSA. This CDR3 has 14 amino acids. The DNA of the CDR3 is TGTGCCAGCAGCCCGGGACTAGCCATAGATGAGCAGTTCTTC. This gives the protein CASSPGLAIDEQFF. The full variable domain, completed using reference TRBV7-2 and TRBJ2-1, is GAGVSQSPSNKVTEKGKDVELRCDPISGHTALYWYRQSLGQGLEFLIYFQGNSAPDKSGLPSDRFSAERTGGSVSTLTIQRTQQEDSAVYLCASSPGLAIDEQFFGPGTRLTVL.

The chain uses TRBV27 and TRBJ2-5; D unclear. The germline CDR1 and CDR2 sequences are MNHEY and SMNVEV (reference sequence). There are 14 residues in the CDR3. The V and J ends lost 1 base and 1 base respectively, with 7 bases between them. Here the CDR3 reads CASSLWVGQETQYF. DNA for the CDR3: TGTGCCAGCAGTTTATGGGTCGGCCAAGAGACCCAGTACTTC.

Many counts were recorded for this clonotype. The chain couples TRBV5-1 to TRBJ2-1; 8 bases are shared with TRBD2. The CDR3 contains 15 residues. Germline V lookup: CDR1 SGHRS, CDR2 YFSETQ. J lost 9 bases, V lost 1 base, and 9 bases had no gene match. The CDR3 nucleotides are TGCGCCAGCAGCTTGATTCCGGGGGGGCCGAGTGAGCAGTTCTTC. It translates to CASSLIPGGPSEQFF.

This clonotype was counted between two and nine times. V gene TRBV9 combines with J gene TRBJ1-6; D may be TRBD1 (5 bases). The germline V and J ends were trimmed by 1 base and 0 bases, with 8 bases remaining between them. Germline values: CDR1 SGDLS, CDR2 YYNGEE. The CDR3 consists of 16 residues. The CDR3 spells CASSVRDSSYNSPLHF. As DNA, the CDR3 is TGTGCCAGCAGCGTAAGAGACAGCTCCTATAATTCACCCCTCCACTTT.

The genes are TRBV4-1 and TRBJ1-1; the D is unclear. The CDR3 length is 15 residues. V was pared by 0 bases and J by 0 bases, with 8 bases between. Germline V gives CDR1 MGHRA, CDR2 YSYEKL. CDR3 coding DNA: TGCGCCAGCAGCCAAGATAGGGATTTGAACACTGAAGCTTTCTTT. Residues: CASSQDRDLNTEAFF.

The chain uses TRBV2 and TRBJ1-1; D uncertain. Looked up from germline, CDR1 is SNHLY and CDR2 is FYNNEI. V was pared by 5 bases and J by 4 bases, with 8 bases between. The CDR3 runs 12 residues. The CDR3 nucleotides read TGTGCCAGCAGTTTCAATCCCACTGAAGCTTTCTTT. It specifies CASSFNPTEAFF.

The J gene is TRBJ1-5, the V gene TRBV6-1, with no clear D. Trimming removed 8 bases at V and 6 bases at J, with 14 bases between. Germline values: CDR1 MNHNS, CDR2 SASEGT. CDR3 length: 13 residues. CDR3 DNA sequence: TGTGCCAGCCAGGTCAATCGAGGTCAGCCCCAGCATTTT. This encodes CASQVNRGQPQHF.